This T cell receptor beta chain was sequenced for a study of beta chain features in type 1 diabetes. Study-level findings and limits: People with Type 1 diabetes carried modestly yet significantly shorter TCRB CDR3s in all four CD4+ subsets. cDNA sequencing could over-represent cells with high TCR expression.

Sorting with CD45RO/CCR7/CD25/CD127/CD95/CD27 yielded naive, central memory, regulatory and stem-like memory CD4+ cells. Sequenced material consisted of expressed TCRB transcripts (all of the isolated RNA was reverse transcribed). Sequencing was performed with immunoSEQ multiplex PCR; in TCRdb, only in-frame clones are kept and a portion is missing. The sample includes 600,000 or so clones, around 15% of them seen just once. This clone came up a few times. The antigen remains unidentified. The CDR3 is 14 residues long. V shed 2 bases, J shed 9 bases, and the junction held 10 bases outside the gene matches. Per germline, CDR1 GTSNPN and CDR2 SVGIG (reference sequence).

The chain combines TRBV30 with TRBJ2-5; 9 bases line up with TRBD1. The sequence was collected from a man younger than 30 with type 1 diabetes. The source material was naive CD4+ T cells from blood. CDR3 protein: CAWSTLGTGSPQYF. As DNA, the CDR3 is TGTGCCTGGAGTACCTTAGGGACAGGGAGCCCCCAGTACTTC.